The 28 T cell receptor beta chains given below trace back to one sample, sequenced in a study of metastatic and nonmetastatic thyroid tumors (dated by TCRdb to 2018 to 2021). Receptor libraries were prepared by PCR. The data were produced on an Illumina HiSeq 4000. The public reads were reprocessed in TCRdb via fastp at Q25 and MiXCR, keeping in-frame beta chains. In this sample the table shows roughly 40,000 clones, about 16% of which occur a single time. The ten most abundant clones make up around 3.9% of the sample. None of the patients had been given any treatment before thyroid surgery. The sequenced sample was blood. Receptors originate from a female donor with papillary thyroid cancer or a benign thyroid nodule (not recorded which). Some clones in this sample may be carry-over from other donors' samples.

This clone was counted many times. V is TRBV11-2 and J is TRBJ1-2, with D perhaps matching TRBD1 (6 bases). This CDR3 spans 12 amino acids. V was trimmed by 5 bases and J by 8 bases, leaving 12 bases between them. Germline values: CDR1 SGHAT, CDR2 FQNNGV. The chain's CDR3 is CASSTGSGGYTF. In DNA, the CDR3 is TGTGCCAGCAGCACAGGGAGCGGGGGCTACACCTTC.

CDR3 protein: CSAKRVAEETQYF. CDR3 DNA: TGCAGTGCCAAGAGAGTTGCGGAAGAGACCCAGTACTTC. The chain couples TRBV20-1 to TRBJ2-5; D uncertain. Germline lookup yields CDR1 DFQATT and CDR2 SNEGSKA (reference sequence). CDR3 size: 13 residues. V was shortened by 6 bases and J by 3 bases, with 14 bases between the two germline ends.

This clone was seen only a few times. This chain joins TRBV11-2 and TRBJ2-1; D gene ambiguous. V was pared by 5 bases and J by 2 bases, with 13 bases between. This CDR3 contains 15 residues. CDR1 is SGHAT and CDR2 is FQNNGV in the germline V gene. Here the CDR3 reads CASSLATGTYNEQFF. CDR3 in DNA: TGTGCCAGCAGCCTTGCTACGGGTACCTACAATGAGCAGTTCTTC.

Judged by abundance, this clone is medium-sized (0.01 to 0.1%). This chain uses TRBV5-1 with TRBJ2-1, with 7 bases fitting TRBD1. Looked up from germline, CDR1 is SGHRS and CDR2 is YFSETQ. J lost 8 bases, V lost 0 bases, and 11 bases had no gene match. The CDR3 runs 16 residues. The CDR3 nucleotides are TGCGCCAGCAGCTTGGAAGGGGGCAGGCTAGTTGATGAGCAGTTCTTC. Protein: CASSLEGGRLVDEQFF.

This clone was found many times. V is TRBV7-2 and J is TRBJ2-2; 7 nucleotides agree with TRBD2. Germline values: CDR1 SGHTA, CDR2 FQGNSA. V was pared by 1 base and J by 4 bases, with 3 bases of the junction left unmatched. The CDR3 has 15 amino acids. CDR3 DNA: TGTGCCAGCAGCTTAGTTAGCGGGTTCACCGGGGAGCTGTTTTTT. The encoded protein is CASSLVSGFTGELFF. The full variable domain, rest sourced from reference TRBV7-2 and TRBJ2-2, is GAGVSQSPSNKVTEKGKDVELRCDPISGHTALYWYRQSLGQGLEFLIYFQGNSAPDKSGLPSDRFSAERTGGSVSTLTIQRTQQEDSAVYLCASSLVSGFTGELFFGEGSRLTVL.

This clone occurred many times. The chain joins TRBV27 to TRBJ1-5, with D maybe TRBD1 (5 bases). The CDR3 is 14 residues long. V was clipped by 4 bases and J by 8 bases, with 15 bases between them. Germline-derived CDR1 and CDR2 are MNHEY and SMNVEV (reference sequence). CDR3 amino acids: CASSSVGTPEPQHF. In DNA, the CDR3 is TGTGCCAGCAGTTCCGTAGGGACTCCCGAGCCCCAGCATTTT.

This clone appeared many times. The CDR3 spells CSARGAGSYEQYF. As DNA, the CDR3 is TGCAGTGCTAGAGGCGCAGGTTCCTACGAGCAGTACTTC. The chain carries TRBV20-1 and TRBJ2-7; D not certain. In germline, CDR1 is DFQATT, CDR2 SNEGSKA (reference sequence). V lost 1 base and J lost 1, with 8 bases in between. This CDR3 contains 13 residues.

This clone was detected a few times. The chain is built from TRBV28 and TRBJ2-7; D might be TRBD2 (7 bases). Germline V gives CDR1 MDHEN, CDR2 SYDVKM. This CDR3 is 15 amino acids long. V was cut by 5 bases and J by 4 bases, with 18 bases left in between. CDR3 DNA: TGTGCCAGCAGTCTCCGACGGGGGGCCTTTTACGAGCAGTACTTC. It translates to CASSLRRGAFYEQYF.

This clone came up many times. J is TRBJ2-2 and V is TRBV12-5; TRBD1 matches 10 bases. CDR3 length: 17 amino acids. Per germline, CDR1 LGHNT and CDR2 FRNRAP. The V segment lost 6 bases and the J segment 9 bases; nucleotides outside the gene matches: 16. The CDR3 sequence is CASGPWDRGGATRELFF. The CDR3 nucleotides are TGTGCTAGTGGCCCGTGGGACAGGGGAGGTGCTACGAGGGAGCTGTTTTTT.

This sequence joins TRBV18 and TRBJ1-1; D gene ambiguous. The germline CDR1 and CDR2 sequences are KGHSH and LQKENI. Between the trimmed V and J ends, which lost 6 bases and 6 bases, there was a span of 8 bases. There are 11 residues in the CDR3. DNA for the CDR3: TGTGCCAGCTCTCCTATGGCTGAAGCTTTCTTT. Its protein is CASSPMAEAFF.

This clone was counted ten times or more. This chain uses TRBV9 with TRBJ2-7; 7 nucleotides agree with TRBD1. The CDR3 spans 14 residues. V lost 3 bases to trimming and J lost 6 bases; unmatched junction nucleotides: 9. Germline CDR1 SGDLS, CDR2 YYNGEE. The CDR3 here is CASSGHRGIREQYF. The CDR3 DNA reads as TGTGCCAGCAGCGGTCACAGGGGAATCCGCGAGCAGTACTTC. Combining the CDR3 with reference TRBV9 and TRBJ2-7 gives the whole variable domain DSGVTQTPKHLITATGQRVTLRCSPRSGDLSVYWYQQSLDQGLQFLIQYYNGEERAKGNILERFSAQQFPDLHSELNLSSLELGDSALYFCASSGHRGIREQYFGPGTRLTVT.

This clone was counted many times. The rearrangement links TRBV5-8 to TRBJ1-2, with 7 bases aligning to TRBD1. With 4 bases clipped from V and 0 bases from J, the junction kept 9 bases outside the gene matches. The CDR3 spans 16 residues. From germline, CDR1 is SGHTS and CDR2 YDEGEE. CDR3 protein: CASSSSDRRANYGYTF. The CDR3 nucleotides read TGTGCCAGCAGCAGCTCGGACAGGCGAGCTAACTATGGCTACACCTTC.

The sample holds many counts of this clone. The chain couples TRBV19 to TRBJ2-7; a weak D match, TRBD1 (5 bases). In germline, CDR1 is LNHDA, CDR2 SQIVND (reference sequence). Trimming shortened V by 7 bases and J by 7 bases, and 17 bases separated the two germline ends. The CDR3 runs to 13 residues. CDR3 coding DNA: TGTGCCAGTACCTCTCTTAGGGGCGGTGAGCAGTACTTC. Translated: CASTSLRGGEQYF.

This clone was counted at least ten times. This chain connects TRBV6-1 to TRBJ1-3, with D perhaps matching TRBD1 (5 bases). Germline CDR1 reads MNHNS; CDR2 reads SASEGT. The V and J ends lost 6 bases and 0 bases respectively, with 12 bases between them. The CDR3 is made up of 15 amino acids. The CDR3 here is CASSATGTSGNTIYF. As DNA, the CDR3 is TGTGCCAGCAGCGCTACCGGGACCTCTGGAAACACCATATATTTT.

The chain uses TRBV7-9 and TRBJ2-1; weak D call: TRBD1 (6 bases). This CDR3 comprises 15 residues. Deletions cut 5 bases from V and 7 bases from J, with 18 bases between. Germline CDR1 reads SEHNR; CDR2 reads FQNEAQ (reference sequence). In DNA, the CDR3 is TGTGCCAGCAGCCCTAGGGGGTTCTACTGTAATGAGCAGTTCTTC. This gives the protein CASSPRGFYCNEQFF.

This clone is medium-sized in the sample. V and J are TRBV2 and TRBJ2-7, with 7 bases lining up with TRBD1. There are 14 residues in the CDR3. Germline V gene lookup returns CDR1 SNHLY and CDR2 FYNNEI. With 0 bases clipped from V and 2 bases from J, the junction kept 1 base outside the gene matches. This chain's CDR3 is CASSEADRPYEQYF. CDR3 nucleotide sequence: TGTGCCAGCAGTGAAGCGGACAGGCCCTACGAGCAGTACTTC.

At least ten counts were recorded for this clone. The V call is TRBV5-6, the J call TRBJ1-6; unclear D gene. V lost 4 bases and J lost 9, with 17 bases in between. Germline-derived CDR1 and CDR2 are SGHDT and YYEEEE. The CDR3 totals 15 residues. CDR3 sequence (DNA): TGTGCCAGCAGCGACAATCCCTCCCTTATTTCACCCCTCCACTTT. Amino acids: CASSDNPSLISPLHF. Based on the CDR3 plus reference TRBV5-6 and TRBJ1-6, the full variable domain is DAGVTQSPTHLIKTRGQQVTLRCSPKSGHDTVSWYQQALGQGPQFIFQYYEEEERQRGNFPDRFSGHQFPNYSSELNVNALLLGDSALYLCASSDNPSLISPLHFGNGTRLTVT.

In this sample, this clone turned up many times. The rearrangement uses TRBV6-2 or TRBV6-3 and TRBJ2-1; perhaps D is TRBD1 or TRBD2 (6 bases each). This CDR3 comprises 15 residues. Between the trimmed V and J ends, which lost 2 bases and 6 bases, there was a span of 14 bases. Per germline, CDR1 MNHEY and CDR2 SVGEGT. The DNA of the CDR3 is TGTGCCAGCAGTTACAGAGTGGGGGGCCTCAATGAGCAGTTCTTC. It translates to CASSYRVGGLNEQFF.

This clone has at least ten counts. This chain joins TRBV5-1 and TRBJ1-6, with TRBD1 identical over 7 bases. CDR1 is SGHRS and CDR2 is YFSETQ in the germline V gene. After removal of 4 bases from V and 7 bases from J, the junction contained 8 bases not matched to a gene. CDR3 length: 15 residues. The CDR3 region is CASSAVEQGNSPLHF. The CDR3 nucleotides read TGCGCCAGCAGCGCCGTAGAACAGGGGAATTCACCCCTCCACTTT.

This clone was counted at least ten times. The chain carries TRBV3-1 and TRBJ2-1; D is ambiguous. The germline CDR1 and CDR2 sequences are LGHDT and YNNKEL (reference sequence). The CDR3 runs to 16 residues. The V and J ends lost 4 bases and 0 bases respectively, with 13 bases between them. CDR3 residues: CASSPPGGSSYNEQFF. The DNA for the CDR3 is TGTGCCAGCAGCCCCCCCGGCGGAAGCTCCTACAATGAGCAGTTCTTC.

This clone was seen many times. The chain is built from TRBV19 and TRBJ1-3; 7 bases agree with TRBD1. Germline V CDR1 and CDR2: LNHDA, SQIVND (reference sequence). This CDR3 comprises 16 residues. The V and J ends lost 6 bases and 7 bases, in that order; junction bases with no gene match: 15. CDR3 sequence reads: CASRTVTGTDLNTIYF. Here the CDR3 DNA reads TGTGCCAGTAGAACCGTTACCGGGACAGATTTGAACACCATATATTTT. Complete variable domain (other parts from reference TRBV19 and TRBJ1-3): DGGITQSPKYLFRKEGQNVTLSCEQNLNHDAMYWYRQDPGQGLRLIYYSQIVNDFQKGDIAEGYSVSREKKESFPLTVTSAQKNPTAFYLCASRTVTGTDLNTIYFGEGSWLTVV.

There are many counts of this clone. V is TRBV20-1 and J is TRBJ2-2; 11 positions agree with TRBD2. V shed 4 bases, J shed 0 bases, and the junction held 1 base outside the gene matches. This CDR3 has 15 amino acids. The germline CDR1 and CDR2 sequences are DFQATT and SNEGSKA (reference sequence). CDR3 in amino acids: CSAKGLAANTGELFF. CDR3 in DNA: TGCAGTGCTAAGGGACTAGCGGCGAACACCGGGGAGCTGTTTTTT.

This clone appeared many times. The chain couples TRBV7-3 to TRBJ2-1; D is perhaps TRBD2 (6 bases). The CDR3 loop spans 18 amino acids. Looked up from germline, CDR1 is SGHTA and CDR2 is FQGTGA. V lost 0 bases, J lost 5 bases, and 20 bases lay in between. CDR3 residues: CASSLTLIAGRGNNEQFF. CDR3 DNA: TGTGCCAGCAGCTTAACGTTAATCGCAGGGCGGGGAAACAATGAGCAGTTCTTC.

In its sample, this clone was seen many times. This sequence joins TRBV29-1 and TRBJ2-7; D tentatively reads TRBD1 or TRBD2 (5 bases each). Germline-derived CDR1 and CDR2 are SQVTM and ANQGSEA. V dropped 5 bases and J dropped 2 bases, with 10 bases sitting between them. The CDR3 sequence is 12 residues long. Here the CDR3 reads CSVQRGPYEQYF. CDR3 DNA sequence: TGCAGCGTTCAGAGGGGACCCTACGAGCAGTACTTC.

This clone appeared many times. The V and J genes are TRBV11-1 and TRBJ2-1; 11 nucleotides align to TRBD2. The CDR3 extends over 15 amino acids. The V gene end was trimmed by 4 bases and the J gene end by 4 bases; junction bases not matched to a gene: 3. Germline CDR1 and CDR2: SGHAT and FQDESV (reference sequence). In DNA, the CDR3 is TGTGCCAGCAGCTACACTAGCGGGGGATACAATGAGCAGTTCTTC. Its translation is CASSYTSGGYNEQFF.

This clone came up many times. The chain recombines TRBV19 with TRBJ2-7; D not resolved. Germline V gene sequence: CDR1 LNHDA, CDR2 SQIVND (reference sequence). The CDR3 runs 13 residues. The V gene lost 4 bases and the J gene lost 6 bases, with 13 bases spanning the gap. CDR3 amino acids: CASSRTLLGEQYF. DNA of the CDR3: TGTGCCAGTAGTAGGACCCTATTAGGCGAGCAGTACTTC.

This clone showed up just a few times. The J gene is TRBJ1-1, the V gene TRBV28; D unresolved. CDR1 MDHEN and CDR2 SYDVKM come from the germline V gene. CDR3 length: 15 amino acids. Trimming removed 5 bases at V and 0 bases at J, with 13 bases between. CDR3 sequence (DNA): TGTGCCAGCAGTCCCTGGACGGAATTGAACACTGAAGCTTTCTTT. Amino acids: CASSPWTELNTEAFF.

This clone was seen at least ten times. The V gene is TRBV6-1, the J gene TRBJ1-2; TRBD1 aligns across 7 bases. Germline-derived CDR1 and CDR2 are MNHNS and SASEGT. V dropped 6 bases and J dropped 8; count of bases not matched to a gene: 6. The CDR3 has 12 amino acids. The CDR3 sequence: CASSRRGRGYTF. The CDR3 DNA reads as TGTGCCAGCAGCCGAAGGGGGCGGGGCTACACCTTC.